The next 10 T cell receptor beta chains were all read from a single sample in a study of blood T cell repertoires in COVID-19. The protocol was immunoSEQ multiplex PCR, while the TCRdb copy is restricted to in-frame clones and leaves out a portion. The data show around 230,000 clones, more than 70% seen once. What was sequenced was peripheral blood. The receptor source for this set is a woman aged 45-65 years with acute or convalescent COVID-19.

This rearrangement joins TRBV6-5 to TRBJ2-2, with 8 bases that match TRBD2. Germline V gene sequence: CDR1 MNHEY, CDR2 SVGAGI. Trimming removed 0 bases from V and 6 bases from J; junction bases left unmatched: 6. This CDR3 region has 16 residues. This CDR3 reads CASSYSFGGRPGELFF. In DNA form, the CDR3 reads TGTGCCAGCAGTTACTCGTTTGGCGGGAGGCCCGGGGAGCTGTTTTTT.

The gene calls are TRBV19 and TRBJ1-5, with D maybe TRBD1 (5 bases). Germline CDR1 reads LNHDA; CDR2 reads SQIVND (reference sequence). Trimming shortened V by 3 bases and J by 7 bases, and 10 bases separated the two germline ends. The CDR3 covers 13 residues. CDR3 coding DNA: TGTGCCAGTAGTATTGATAGGGGACAGCCCCAGCATTTT. It is translated as CASSIDRGQPQHF.

The rearrangement joins TRBV5-5 to TRBJ2-7; the D is unclear. CDR1 is SGHKS and CDR2 is YYEKEE in the germline V gene (reference sequence). The ends were cut back, 4 bases at V and 6 bases at J, with 17 bases in the middle. The CDR3 consists of 14 residues. The CDR3 nucleotides read TGTGCCAGCAGCCGCTGGAGAGTTGAAAGCGAGCAGTACTTC. It yields the protein CASSRWRVESEQYF.

This clone has only one observation. The CDR3 bases are TGTGCCAGCAGCCCGGGACAGGGTTCCTACGAGCAGTACTTC. As protein: CASSPGQGSYEQYF. This chain joins TRBV28 and TRBJ2-7, with 9 nucleotides matching TRBD1. CDR1 and CDR2 (germline): MDHEN, SYDVKM. The V segment lost 6 bases and the J segment 1 base; nucleotides outside the gene matches: 4. The CDR3 runs 14 residues.

The rearrangement links TRBV28 to TRBJ2-7; D is possibly TRBD1 (6 bases). V was clipped by 10 bases and J by 1 base, with 20 bases between them. The CDR3 sequence is 15 residues long. CDR1 is MDHEN and CDR2 is SYDVKM in the germline V gene. CDR3 nucleotides: TGTGCCACCTACCCGAGAACCGGGACATCCTACGAGCAGTACTTC. Amino acids: CATYPRTGTSYEQYF.

The V and J genes are TRBV2 and TRBJ2-1, with 11 bases matching TRBD2. This CDR3 is 16 amino acids long. The germline V gene has CDR1 SNHLY and CDR2 FYNNEI. The junction had 3 bases not matched to a gene; V was cut back by 4 bases and J by 1 base. The CDR3 region is CASSGRLAGSYNEQFF. CDR3 sequence (DNA): TGTGCCAGCAGTGGGAGACTAGCGGGGTCCTACAATGAGCAGTTCTTC.

The gene calls are TRBV6-5 and TRBJ2-7; TRBD2 might be the D (6 bases). The CDR3 covers 14 residues. In germline, CDR1 is MNHEY, CDR2 SVGAGI. Trimming pared 5 bases from V and 6 bases from J, leaving 17 bases between. The chain's CDR3 is CASSTLAYSPEQYF. The CDR3 bases are TGTGCCAGCAGTACCCTAGCGTATTCCCCCGAGCAGTACTTC.

The chain couples TRBV28 to TRBJ2-6; weak D call: TRBD1 (6 bases). CDR1 and CDR2 (germline): MDHEN, SYDVKM. This CDR3 spans 15 amino acids. Between the trimmed V and J ends, which lost 8 bases and 4 bases, there was a span of 15 bases. The DNA for the CDR3 is TGTGCCAGCGATGCTCAGGGGAAAGGGGCCAACGTCCTGACTTTC. Encoded protein: CASDAQGKGANVLTF.

The chain combines TRBV11-2 with TRBJ2-7, with 8 bases aligning to TRBD2. The CDR3 consists of 15 residues. Germline V lookup: CDR1 SGHAT, CDR2 FQNNGV. After removal of 1 base from V and 4 bases from J, the junction contained 6 bases not matched to a gene. Written as DNA, the CDR3 is TGTGCCAGCAGCTTAGCCCCCGGGGGGGCTTACGAGCAGTACTTC. Its translation: CASSLAPGGAYEQYF.

The chain recombines TRBV2 with TRBJ1-1; 9 bases fit TRBD1. The V and J ends lost 7 bases and 1 base, in that order; junction bases with no gene match: 4. The CDR3 sequence is 14 residues long. Germline CDR1 and CDR2: SNHLY and FYNNEI. In nucleotides, the CDR3 is TGTGCCAGCACCCGACAGGGGGGGAACACTGAAGCTTTCTTT. Translation gives CASTRQGGNTEAFF. Full variable domain (rest looked up from reference TRBV2 and TRBJ1-1): EPEVTQTPSHQVTQMGQEVILRCVPISNHLYFYWYRQILGQKVEFLVSFYNNEISEKSEIFDDQFSVERPDGSNFTLKIRSTKLEDSAMYFCASTRQGGNTEAFFGQGTRLTVV.